Listed here are 18 T cell receptor beta chains from one sample, sequenced in a study of response to subunit inactivated influenza vaccine. TCRdb passed the RT-PCR reads through MiXCR, listing each CDR3 protein once. The sample comprises approximately 300,000 distinct CDR3 sequences, approximately 20% of which are singletons, and about a tenth rests with the top ten. The source material was PBMCs from blood, sampled about 20 months after vaccination. These receptors originate from a man aged 50-75 years who received an inactivated influenza vaccine.

The rearrangement links TRBV7-9 to TRBJ2-1; D not certain. CDR3 length equals 13 residues. From germline, CDR1 is SEHNR and CDR2 FQNEAQ (reference sequence). Trimming pared 7 bases from V and 2 bases from J, leaving 9 bases between. In DNA form, the CDR3 reads TGTGCCAGCACCTCTGAGCCCTACAATGAGCAGTTCTTC. It encodes CASTSEPYNEQFF.

CDR3 DNA sequence: TGTGCCAGCAGCCAGGGATTCTCCTTCATCGGCTACACCTTC. Protein sequence: CASSQGFSFIGYTF. The chain uses TRBV3-1 and TRBJ1-2; D remains unclear. The germline V gene has CDR1 LGHDT and CDR2 YNNKEL (reference sequence). V was cut by 3 bases and J by 8 bases, with 16 bases left in between. This CDR3 is built from 14 residues. The full variable domain, completed using reference TRBV3-1 and TRBJ1-2, is DTAVSQTPKYLVTQMGNDKSIKCEQNLGHDTMYWYKQDSKKFLKIMFSYNNKELIINETVPNRFSPKSPDKAHLNLHINSLELGDSAVYFCASSQGFSFIGYTFGSGTRLTVV.

This clonotype has just a few counts. The chain employs TRBV6-1 and TRBJ2-7; the D gene is possibly TRBD1 (6 bases). Trimming took off 5 bases at V and 2 bases at J, with 16 bases between the two ends. CDR3 length: 15 amino acids. From germline, CDR1 is MNHNS and CDR2 SASEGT. The CDR3: CASSQTYRATYEQYF. The CDR3 bases are TGTGCCAGCAGTCAGACTTACAGGGCTACCTACGAGCAGTACTTC.

This chain joins TRBV20-1 and TRBJ2-3, with 14 nucleotides matching TRBD2. The CDR3 has 17 residues. CDR1 and CDR2 (germline): DFQATT, SNEGSKA (reference sequence). The trim removed 5 bases at V and 2 bases at J, leaving 9 bases unmatched. CDR3 loop: CSASGLAGGLYTDTQYF. The CDR3 nucleotides are TGCAGTGCTTCTGGACTAGCGGGAGGACTTTACACAGATACGCAGTATTTT.

This chain connects TRBV11-1 to TRBJ2-7; 10 bases align to TRBD1. The germline V gene has CDR1 SGHAT and CDR2 FQDESV (reference sequence). The CDR3 has 14 residues. The V and J ends lost 5 bases and 5 bases, in that order; junction bases with no gene match: 6. The CDR3 is CASSPGQGSNEQYF. CDR3 in DNA: TGTGCCAGCAGCCCGGGACAGGGGAGCAACGAGCAGTACTTC.

This chain joins TRBV12-3 or TRBV12-4 and TRBJ1-5; D possibly corresponds to TRBD1 (5 bases). This CDR3 spans 13 amino acids. Trimming stripped 5 bases from V and 7 bases from J, with 12 bases between. CDR3: CASSVRVRQPQHF. DNA for the CDR3: TGTGCCAGCAGTGTCAGGGTCAGACAGCCCCAGCATTTT.

J is TRBJ2-7 and V is TRBV12-3 or TRBV12-4; a possible D gene is TRBD2 (6 bases). The CDR3 has 18 residues. V was clipped by 2 bases and J by 2 bases, with 22 bases between them. The CDR3 region has the DNA TGTGCCAGCAGTTTATATGAGATATGGGGGACGGGGGCCTACGAGCAGTACTTC. This codes for CASSLYEIWGTGAYEQYF.

V and J are TRBV28 and TRBJ1-5; D ambiguous. The V gene lost 5 bases and the J gene lost 6 bases, with 11 bases spanning the gap. The CDR3 loop spans 13 amino acids. Germline CDR1 reads MDHEN; CDR2 reads SYDVKM. The CDR3 DNA is TGTGCCAGCAGTGACCCGACCGGTCAGCCCCAGCATTTT. It yields the protein CASSDPTGQPQHF.

V usage is TRBV7-2 and J usage is TRBJ1-6, with D uncertain. Germline CDR1 and CDR2: SGHTA and FQGNSA. Trimming removed 5 bases at V and 10 bases at J, with 12 bases between. The CDR3 is 13 residues long. CDR3 sequence (DNA): TGTGCCAGCAGCCACGGACGGGGATCACCCCTCCACTTT. Encoded protein: CASSHGRGSPLHF.

This clonotype has just a few counts. The chain employs TRBV4-2 and TRBJ1-6; no reliable D call. This CDR3 spans 15 amino acids. Germline V gene data show CDR1 as LGHNA and CDR2 as YNFKEQ. Trimming removed 0 bases from V and 9 bases from J, with 12 bases in between. CDR3 in amino acids: CASSQDGPGGSPLHF. DNA for the CDR3: TGTGCCAGCAGCCAAGACGGGCCAGGTGGTTCACCCCTCCACTTT.

V usage is TRBV7-7 and J usage is TRBJ2-5, with 9 bases that match TRBD1. This CDR3 has 14 amino acids. V lost 5 bases and J lost 5; bases outside the gene matches: 6. Germline V lookup: CDR1 SSHAT, CDR2 FNYEAQ (reference sequence). DNA for the CDR3: TGTGCCAGCAGCCGTGGACAGGGGAGGGAGACCCAGTACTTC. It translates to CASSRGQGRETQYF.

V and J are TRBV20-1 and TRBJ1-3; 10 bases line up with TRBD1. V was pared by 0 bases and J by 15 bases, with 17 bases of the junction left unmatched. This CDR3 spans 16 amino acids. Germline V gene lookup returns CDR1 DFQATT and CDR2 SNEGSKA (reference sequence). CDR3 sequence reads: CSAREWDRGLELPTYF. CDR3 bases: TGCAGTGCTAGAGAGTGGGACAGGGGATTAGAGTTGCCCACATATTTT.

The rearrangement joins TRBV5-1 to TRBJ2-7; D uncertain. This CDR3 comprises 14 residues. Germline-derived CDR1 and CDR2 are SGHRS and YFSETQ. Trimming shortened V by 0 bases and J by 2 bases, and 9 bases separated the two germline ends. CDR3 sequence reads: CASSLEGRPYEQYF. CDR3 DNA: TGCGCCAGCAGCTTGGAGGGAAGACCCTACGAGCAGTACTTC.

This clonotype was seen only a few times. V and J are TRBV7-2 and TRBJ2-7; 9 bases align to TRBD1. V was pared by 5 bases and J by 4 bases, with 9 bases of the junction left unmatched. The CDR3 sequence is 15 residues long. Germline CDR1 reads SGHTA; CDR2 reads FQGNSA. The CDR3 nucleotides read TGTGCCAGCAGCACCCGGACAGGGGCGGGGTACGAGCAGTACTTC. This sequence encodes CASSTRTGAGYEQYF. The full variable domain, with the rest looked up from reference TRBV7-2 and TRBJ2-7, is GAGVSQSPSNKVTEKGKDVELRCDPISGHTALYWYRQSLGQGLEFLIYFQGNSAPDKSGLPSDRFSAERTGGSVSTLTIQRTQQEDSAVYLCASSTRTGAGYEQYFGPGTRLTVT.

This clonotype came up a few times. In nucleotides, the CDR3 is TGCAGCGTTGGGCGGCAGGGAGTTCGGGAGACCCAGTACTTC. Residues: CSVGRQGVRETQYF. J is TRBJ2-5 and V is TRBV29-1; TRBD1 or TRBD2 may be the D gene (5 bases each). This CDR3 comprises 14 residues. V gave up 4 bases and J gave up 5 bases, with 17 bases separating them. The germline CDR1 and CDR2 sequences are SQVTM and ANQGSEA.

The chain joins TRBV2 to TRBJ1-2; 8 positions agree with TRBD1. V was clipped by 6 bases and J by 8 bases; unmatched bases: 5. Germline V gives CDR1 SNHLY, CDR2 FYNNEI. CDR3 length: 12 amino acids. The CDR3 loop reads CASREDRDGYTF. CDR3 bases: TGTGCCAGCAGGGAGGACAGGGACGGCTACACCTTC.

The rearrangement joins TRBV5-4 to TRBJ1-3; D gene unclear. The germline V gene encodes CDR1 SGHNT and CDR2 YYREEE (reference sequence). V was shortened by 4 bases and J by 0 bases, with 11 bases between the two germline ends. The CDR3 totals 15 residues. CDR3 bases: TGTGCCAGCAGCGAGGCCGTCAGCTCTGGAAACACCATATATTTT. This gives the protein CASSEAVSSGNTIYF.

This clonotype was seen a handful of times. For the CDR3, the DNA is TGTGCCAGCAAACCTAGAGGCAGTAGCACAGATACGCAGTATTTT. This codes for CASKPRGSSTDTQYF. This chain connects TRBV12-3 or TRBV12-4 to TRBJ2-3; D call uncertain. The V gene lost 7 bases and the J gene lost 0 bases, with 14 bases spanning the gap. The CDR3 spans 15 residues.